The sample holds a few counts of the clone carrying this TCR beta chain. As yet, its antigen is unknown. This record comes from a study of beta chain features in type 1 diabetes. Study-level results: Within each of all four CD4+ subsets, Type 1 diabetes patients had TCRB CDR3s that were moderately but significantly shorter.

Germline assignment: CDR1 SGHDN and CDR2 FVKESK. V lost 3 bases and J lost 9; bases outside the gene matches: 6. This CDR3 has 15 amino acids. As every portion of the isolated RNA was reverse transcribed, the sequencing read expressed TCRB transcripts. The repertoire was sequenced with immunoSEQ multiplex PCR; TCRdb's copy has only in-frame clones and lacks some. The sample lists 600,000 to 700,000 clones; around an eighth were seen once. The clonotype originates from a young man with type 1 diabetes. The sequenced material came from naive CD4+ T cells from blood. J is TRBJ2-1 and V is TRBV14; TRBD2 aligns across 12 bases. CDR3 residues: CASSHLAGGPGEQFF. CDR3 sequence (DNA): TGTGCCAGCAGCCACCTAGCGGGGGGGCCGGGTGAGCAGTTCTTC.